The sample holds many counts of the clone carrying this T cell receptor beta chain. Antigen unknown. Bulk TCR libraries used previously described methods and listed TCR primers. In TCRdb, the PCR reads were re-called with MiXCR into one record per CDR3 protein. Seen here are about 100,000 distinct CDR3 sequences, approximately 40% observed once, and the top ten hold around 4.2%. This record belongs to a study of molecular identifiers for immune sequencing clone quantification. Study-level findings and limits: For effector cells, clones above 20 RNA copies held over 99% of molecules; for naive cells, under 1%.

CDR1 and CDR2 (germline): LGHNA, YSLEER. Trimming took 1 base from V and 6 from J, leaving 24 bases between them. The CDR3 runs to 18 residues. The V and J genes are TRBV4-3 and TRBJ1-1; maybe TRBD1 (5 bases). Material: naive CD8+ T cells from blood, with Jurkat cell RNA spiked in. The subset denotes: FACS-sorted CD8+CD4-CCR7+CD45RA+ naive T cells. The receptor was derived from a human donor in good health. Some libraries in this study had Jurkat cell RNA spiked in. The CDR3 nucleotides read TGCGCCAGCAGCCAAGTACTGGTGGCAGGCCAGGGTACCGCTGAAGCTTTCTTT. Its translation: CASSQVLVAGQGTAEAFF.